The rows below give T cell receptor beta chains drawn from one sample of a study of CD4+ T cells in melanoma. This table comes from immunoSEQ multiplex PCR, and its TCRdb copy is limited to in-frame clones, with some not included. The data hold some 15,000 clones, with approximately 80% observed a single time. Input material: cells from a culture (not recorded whether cultured in vitro). The receptors here all came from a human donor with melanoma. CDR3s include the opening cysteine and the closing phenylalanine or tryptophan. The D gene is left open where the match is weak. Size is omitted from some rows. Given values are once, few, many or a class for expanded clones.

v_gene	j_gene	d_gene	abundance	CDR3nt	CDR3aa
TRBV7-2	TRBJ2-1	-	-	TGTGCCAGCACCAGGGACCGTTACAATGAGCAGTTCTTC	CASTRDRYNEQFF
TRBV6-6	TRBJ1-5	-	-	TGTGCCAGCAGCCCGGACAGTATACAGCCCCAGCATTTT	CASSPDSIQPQHF
TRBV7-3	TRBJ2-1	TRBD1	few	TGTGCCAGCAGACTAACCGGGACAGACTACAATGAGCAGTTCTTC	CASRLTGTDYNEQFF
TRBV20-1	TRBJ1-2	-	-	TGCAGTGATCCCGAGCTAGGGGGCTACACCTTC	CSDPELGGYTF
TRBV6-1	TRBJ1-5	-	-	TGTGCCAGCAGTGTGGAGTGGGAGGGTATTCAGCCCCAGCATTTT	CASSVEWEGIQPQHF
TRBV4-1	TRBJ2-2	-	-	TGCGCCAGCAGTCCTAGACAGATAGGGGCTCTGAACACCGGGGAGCTGTTTTTT	CASSPRQIGALNTGELFF
TRBV10-1	TRBJ1-3	TRBD1	-	TGCGCCAGCAGCGGTTCGGACAGGGGAGGAAGAAACACCATATATTTT	CASSGSDRGGRNTIYF
TRBV6-6	TRBJ2-5	-	-	TGTGCCAGCAGTTCCCCACCTCAAGAGACCCAGTACTTC	CASSSPPQETQYF
TRBV9	TRBJ1-6	-	-	TGTGCCAGCAGCGTAGCTGGGAGGGGCTCCTATAATTCACCCCTCCACTTT	CASSVAGRGSYNSPLHF
TRBV4-2	TRBJ2-7	-	-	TGTGCCAGCAGCCAATCGGCTCCCAGTCCCTACGAGCAGTACTTC	CASSQSAPSPYEQYF
TRBV9	TRBJ2-5	-	-	TGTGCCAGCAGCGTAGGGGTTAGCGGAGCGACCCAAGAGACCCAGTACTTC	CASSVGVSGATQETQYF
TRBV10-3	TRBJ1-6	-	-	TGTGCCATCAGCCAGGGCGTATATAATTCACCCCTCCACTTT	CAISQGVYNSPLHF
TRBV27	TRBJ2-3	-	-	TGTGCCAGCAGCCAAGTACAGGGTTTGATTCCCACAGATACGCAGTATTTT	CASSQVQGLIPTDTQYF
TRBV6-5	TRBJ1-5	-	once	TGTGCCAGCAGGGTTCTCTCCGGGACCGCCTGGCATTTT	CASRVLSGTAWHF
TRBV2	TRBJ2-5	TRBD1	once	TGTGCCAGCAGTAGGGACAGGAGACAAGAGACCCAGTACTTC	CASSRDRRQETQYF
TRBV19	TRBJ1-5	-	once	TGTGCCAGTAGTCAGGGGCTCCCCGGGCAGCCCCAGCATTTT	CASSQGLPGQPQHF
TRBV30	TRBJ1-6	TRBD1	-	TGTGCCTGGATGGGGACAGGGAAGTCACCCCTCCACTTT	CAWMGTGKSPLHF
TRBV20-1	TRBJ2-7	-	-	TGCAGTGCTACGACAGGCTACGAGCAGTACTTC	CSATTGYEQYF
TRBV7-2	TRBJ1-5	TRBD1	-	TGTGCCAGCAGACCGGGCAGGGGGAATGGCAATCAGCCCCAGCATTTT	CASRPGRGNGNQPQHF
TRBV19	TRBJ1-5	TRBD1	-	TGTGCCAGTAGTACCGACAGGGGGGGATTCAATCAGCCCCAGCATTTT	CASSTDRGGFNQPQHF
TRBV7-2	TRBJ2-7	-	-	TGTGCCAGCAGCTTAGACGTTGGGCGGGAGCAGTACTTC	CASSLDVGREQYF
TRBV10-2	TRBJ2-3	TRBD2	-	TGCGCCAGCAGTTTACTAGCGGGGGGGCCAGGAGATACGCAGTATTTT	CASSLLAGGPGDTQYF